This T cell receptor (beta chain) was obtained from a study of a mutant IDH1 vaccine in newly diagnosed glioma. The CDR3 loop spans 13 amino acids. CDR1 LNHDA and CDR2 SQIVND come from the germline V gene (reference sequence). Trimming took 4 bases from V and 5 from J, leaving 11 bases between them. Comment on this clone: The antigen remains undetermined.

The time point: week 5, during vaccination. Vaccinated patients received 300 ug of mutant IDH1 20-mer peptide per dose, with topical imiquimod. The table came from immunoSEQ multiplex PCR; TCRdb's copy has only in-frame clones and leaves some out. This table has over 50,000 clones, 85% to 90% appearing once. The sequencing here drew on PBMCs, taken from a glioma patient whose treatment included an IDH1 peptide vaccine. The sequence was collected from a middle-aged woman with glioma. The rearrangement joins TRBV19 to TRBJ2-5; a possible D gene is TRBD1 (6 bases). The CDR3 here is CASSRTGWETQYF. The CDR3 coding sequence is TGTGCCAGTAGTAGAACAGGGTGGGAGACCCAGTACTTC.